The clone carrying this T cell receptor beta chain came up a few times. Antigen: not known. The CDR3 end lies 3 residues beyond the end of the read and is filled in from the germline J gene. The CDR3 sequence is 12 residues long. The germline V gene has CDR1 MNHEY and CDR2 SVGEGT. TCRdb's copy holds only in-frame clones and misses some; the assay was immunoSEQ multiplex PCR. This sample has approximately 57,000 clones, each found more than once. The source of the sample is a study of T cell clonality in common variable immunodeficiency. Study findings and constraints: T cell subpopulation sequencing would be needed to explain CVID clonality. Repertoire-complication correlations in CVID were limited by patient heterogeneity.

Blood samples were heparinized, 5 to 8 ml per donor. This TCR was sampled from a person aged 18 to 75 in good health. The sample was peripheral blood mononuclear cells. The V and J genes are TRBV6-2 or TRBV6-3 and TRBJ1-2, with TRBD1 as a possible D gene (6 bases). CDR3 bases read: TGTGCCAGCAGGCTCGGGGACACTACC. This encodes CASRLGDTT. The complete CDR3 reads CASRLGDTTYTF.